This T cell receptor (beta chain) was documented in a study of T cells after yellow fever vaccination. Study-level information: The fractions with low cell numbers were processed using SMART-Seq v4 Ultra Low Input.

Regarding the study as a whole: Most primary-vaccination clones reappeared after the booster (about 97% CD4, 75% to 90% CD8). Researchers cautioned that FACS-sorted repertoires could harbor abundant clonotypes contaminating from the bulk population. Weaker overall, the secondary response nonetheless peaked faster (day 5 versus 15).

This clonotype has at least ten counts. What it recognizes is unknown. TCRdb itself ran the 5' RACE reads through MiXCR, one entry per CDR3 protein. The table lists about 300,000 distinct CDR3 sequences, less than 9.5% of them singletons. V lost 3 bases and J lost 5; bases outside the gene matches: 4. Germline V gene data show CDR1 as SGHRS and CDR2 as YFSETQ. The CDR3 loop spans 15 amino acids. The receptor was isolated from a man younger than 35 who received the YFV17D yellow fever vaccine. Sequenced material: CD4+ T cells sorted from PBMCs, taken 5 days after the yellow fever booster vaccination. V gene TRBV5-1 combines with J gene TRBJ2-3; 12 nucleotides agree with TRBD1. The CDR3 region is CASSWGTGGRDTQYF. DNA of the CDR3: TGCGCCAGCAGCTGGGGGACAGGGGGCAGAGATACGCAGTATTTT.